This is a list of T cell receptor beta chains from one sample in a study of Graves' ophthalmopathy and Graves' hyperthyroidism. TCRdb processed the multiplex PCR reads anew with MiXCR; each CDR3 protein has one entry. The sample contains almost 750,000 distinct CDR3 sequences, roughly 41% of which appear only once. The sequenced material came from peripheral blood. These receptor sequences come from an adult man with Graves' ophthalmopathy. Both conserved end residues are part of each CDR3. Each record gives: clone size, V gene, J gene, D gene, CDR3 DNA, CDR3 protein. D genes are given only for firm matches. Some rows mark clone size as missing; the rest say once, few, many or name a class of expanded clone.

.,TRBV29-1,TRBJ2-7,TRBD2,TGCAGCTCGGGGCCTAGCGGGCTCACGTACGGGCAGTACTTC,CSSGPSGLTYGQYF
.,TRBV4-3,TRBJ1-1,TRBD1,TGCGCCAGCAGCCAGGACAGGCTGAGGACTGAAGCTTTCTTT,CASSQDRLRTEAFF
.,TRBV7-9,TRBJ1-1,TRBD1,TGTGCCAGCAGTTTTAGCAGGGGGTCCTCTGAAGCTTTCTTT,CASSFSRGSSEAFF
many,TRBV25-1,TRBJ2-7,.,TGTGCCAGCGGGCAGGGCCACTCCTACGAGCAGTACTTC,CASGQGHSYEQYF
many,TRBV20-1,TRBJ2-7,.,TGCAGTGCTAGAGGGGATGGCGGGCGTCCCTACGAGCAGTACTTC,CSARGDGGRPYEQYF
.,TRBV5-1,TRBJ2-6,.,TGCGCCAGCAGCAGGGACACCGGAGGGGGCCAAGTCCTAACTTTC,CASSRDTGGGQVLTF
.,TRBV10-3,TRBJ2-7,.,TGTGCCATCAGTGACCCGGCGGATTCCTACGAGCAGTACTTC,CAISDPADSYEQYF
many,TRBV15,TRBJ2-5,.,TGTGCCACCAGCAGAGCGTACCAAGAGACCCAGTACTTC,CATSRAYQETQYF
many,TRBV5-1,TRBJ2-3,.,TGCGCCAGCAGCTTGGCCGCGAGGGATACGCAGTATTTT,CASSLAARDTQYF
few,TRBV4-2,TRBJ2-5,.,TGTGCCAGCAGCCAAGATCAGCAGGGTTCTCGGGAGACCCAGTACTTC,CASSQDQQGSRETQYF
few,TRBV7-9,TRBJ2-2,.,TGTGCCAGCAGCACCCCGGGCAGGCCTAACACCGGGGAGCTGTTTTTT,CASSTPGRPNTGELFF
few,TRBV9,TRBJ1-1,.,TGTGCCAGCAGCGTAGGCCCAGCTAAGAACACTGAAGCTTTCTTT,CASSVGPAKNTEAFF
once,TRBV5-6,TRBJ2-7,.,TGTGCCAGCAGTTACAGCCGGGACGGCGGCCGATACGAGCAGTACTTC,CASSYSRDGGRYEQYF
.,TRBV10-3,TRBJ2-7,.,TGTGCCAGCAGTTACTCGGTTACCTTGTTCAACGAGCAGTACTTC,CASSYSVTLFNEQYF